The 18 T cell receptor beta chains given below trace back to one sample, sequenced in a study of blood T cell repertoires in COVID-19. The method was immunoSEQ multiplex PCR; TCRdb's version includes in-frame clones alone and lacks a portion of them. The data contain roughly 100,000 clones, under 75% of them singletons. The sequenced sample consisted of peripheral blood. The source of these receptors is a man at least 80 years old with acute or convalescent COVID-19.

The V call is TRBV9, the J call TRBJ2-7, with D perhaps matching TRBD1 (5 bases). Germline CDR1 and CDR2: SGDLS and YYNGEE. The CDR3 has 13 amino acids. Trimming cost V 2 bases and J 7 bases, with 13 bases left between them. The CDR3 coding sequence is TGTGCCAGCAGCGTGAGGTCCAGGGATGAGCAGTACTTC. Translating it yields CASSVRSRDEQYF. Together with reference TRBV9 and TRBJ2-7, the CDR3 gives the full variable domain: DSGVTQTPKHLITATGQRVTLRCSPRSGDLSVYWYQQSLDQGLQFLIQYYNGEERAKGNILERFSAQQFPDLHSELNLSSLELGDSALYFCASSVRSRDEQYFGPGTRLTVT.

The chain employs TRBV28 and TRBJ2-5; D is ambiguous. V lost 4 bases and J lost 1, with 13 bases in between. Germline CDR1 is MDHEN and CDR2 is SYDVKM. This CDR3 comprises 15 residues. This CDR3 reads CASSSTILPQETQYF. The CDR3 bases are TGTGCCAGCAGTTCAACTATATTACCCCAAGAGACCCAGTACTTC. Drawing the rest from reference TRBV28 and TRBJ2-5, the complete variable domain is DVKVTQSSRYLVKRTGEKVFLECVQDMDHENMFWYRQDPGLGLRLIYFSYDVKMKEKGDIPEGYSVSREKKERFSLILESASTNQTSMYLCASSSTILPQETQYFGPGTRLLVL.

The rearrangement uses TRBV29-1 and TRBJ2-1, with 8 bases aligning to TRBD2. Unmatched junction bases numbered 3, after V lost 7 bases and J lost 1 base. Germline V gene data show CDR1 as SQVTM and CDR2 as ANQGSEA. The CDR3 sequence is 13 residues long. CDR3 in amino acids: CSGIAGSYNEQFF. The CDR3 bases are TGCAGCGGGATAGCGGGGTCCTACAATGAGCAGTTCTTC.

The chain carries TRBV2 and TRBJ1-3, with D perhaps matching TRBD1 (6 bases). Deletions cut 4 bases from V and 4 bases from J, with 8 bases between. The CDR3 has 13 residues. From germline, CDR1 is SNHLY and CDR2 FYNNEI. The CDR3: CASSGTVGNTIYF. The CDR3 nucleotides are TGTGCCAGCAGTGGGACAGTCGGAAACACCATATATTTT. Together with reference TRBV2 and TRBJ1-3, the CDR3 gives the full variable domain: EPEVTQTPSHQVTQMGQEVILRCVPISNHLYFYWYRQILGQKVEFLVSFYNNEISEKSEIFDDQFSVERPDGSNFTLKIRSTKLEDSAMYFCASSGTVGNTIYFGEGSWLTVV.

This clone appeared once. Within the sample, other DNA sequences also encode this same CDR3. The V call is TRBV6-1, the J call TRBJ2-5, with D possibly TRBD1 on 5 matching bases. V gave up 2 bases and J gave up 4 bases, with 11 bases separating them. Per germline, CDR1 MNHNS and CDR2 SASEGT. The CDR3 is 14 amino acids. This CDR3 reads CASSEQGVGETQYF. The CDR3 DNA follows: TGTGCCAGCAGTGAACAGGGTGTAGGAGAGACCCAGTACTTC.

The chain links TRBV15 to TRBJ2-7; D is perhaps TRBD1 (5 bases). CDR3 length: 13 amino acids. The V end lost 0 bases, the J end lost 2 bases, and 5 bases lay between the germline ends. The V gene's germline CDR1 is LNHNV and CDR2 YYDKDF (reference sequence). CDR3 bases: TGTGCCACCAGCAGAGAGGGGCCCTACGAGCAGTACTTC. Amino acids: CATSREGPYEQYF.

J is TRBJ2-5 and V is TRBV24-1; 15 bases fit TRBD2. CDR1 and CDR2 (germline): KGHDR, SFDVKD. J lost 4 bases, V lost 5 bases, and 4 bases had no gene match. The CDR3 covers 16 residues. Here the CDR3 reads CATSVRTSGRGETQYF. The CDR3 coding sequence is TGTGCCACCAGTGTTCGGACTAGCGGGAGGGGAGAGACCCAGTACTTC.

This clone showed up just a few times. This chain uses TRBV5-4 with TRBJ2-7; possible D gene TRBD1, 5 bases. The V end was cut by 0 bases, the J end by 5 bases, with 9 bases between. The CDR3 contains 13 residues. Germline V lookup: CDR1 SGHNT, CDR2 YYREEE (reference sequence). The CDR3 loop is CASSLEAGHEQYF. In nucleotides, the CDR3 is TGTGCCAGCAGCTTGGAAGCAGGGCACGAGCAGTACTTC.

V gene TRBV3-1 (or the pseudogene TRBV3-2) combines with J gene TRBJ1-4; D gene ambiguous. Germline CDR1 LGHDT, CDR2 YNNKEL (reference sequence). V was pared by 0 bases and J by 1 base, with 9 bases between. CDR3 length: 16 amino acids. CDR3 DNA sequence: TGTGCCAGCAGCCAAGATACCGGAGGAACTAATGAAAAACTGTTTTTT. The encoded protein is CASSQDTGGTNEKLFF.

V and J are TRBV18 and TRBJ2-7; 12 positions match TRBD1. Germline V CDR1 and CDR2: KGHSH, LQKENI. V lost 2 bases and J lost 4; bases outside the gene matches: 3. The CDR3 has 15 amino acids. In DNA form, the CDR3 reads TGTGCCAGCTCACCAGGGACAGGGGGCGTTTACGAGCAGTACTTC. As protein: CASSPGTGGVYEQYF.

J is TRBJ1-2 and V is TRBV6-5, with D tentatively TRBD1 (5 bases). V was clipped by 5 bases and J by 8 bases, with 12 bases between them. The CDR3 consists of 12 residues. CDR1 is MNHEY and CDR2 is SVGAGI in the germline V gene. The CDR3 spells CASSPRAGGYTF. In DNA form, the CDR3 reads TGTGCCAGCAGTCCCAGGGCGGGAGGCTACACCTTC.

V and J are TRBV7-3 and TRBJ2-2; tentatively, D is TRBD1 (7 bases). The CDR3 runs to 17 residues. The V gene's germline CDR1 is SGHTA and CDR2 FQGTGA. The V end was cut by 5 bases, the J end by 2 bases, with 18 bases between. The CDR3 reads CASSPKGGQLNTGELFF. As DNA, the CDR3 is TGTGCCAGCAGCCCAAAGGGGGGACAGCTAAACACCGGGGAGCTGTTTTTT.

This clone turned up a few times. V and J are TRBV30 and TRBJ2-3; D is possibly TRBD1 (5 bases). Trimming cost V 2 bases and J 10 bases, with 10 bases left between them. Germline values: CDR1 GTSNPN, CDR2 SVGIG (reference sequence). The CDR3 spans 11 residues. CDR3 nucleotides: TGTGCCTGGAGTTTCCAGGGATCGCAGTATTTT. Translation gives CAWSFQGSQYF.

The chain uses TRBV5-5 and TRBJ2-7; 15 bases line up with TRBD2. This CDR3 is 18 amino acids long. V shed 4 bases, J shed 0 bases, and the junction held 8 bases outside the gene matches. The germline gives CDR1 SGHKS, CDR2 YYEKEE (reference sequence). The CDR3 DNA reads as TGTGCCAGCAGCCAAGGACTAGCGGGAGGGCCTTCCTCCTACGAGCAGTACTTC. This encodes CASSQGLAGGPSSYEQYF.

This clone was recorded a few times. The chain couples TRBV24-1 to TRBJ2-1; D is perhaps TRBD1 (6 bases). CDR1 KGHDR and CDR2 SFDVKD come from the germline V gene. There are 13 residues in the CDR3. V lost 1 base and J lost 12, with 12 bases in between. The CDR3 nucleotides read TGTGCCACCAGTGATTTACCTGGGACATCGCAGTTCTTC. This gives the protein CATSDLPGTSQFF.

The rearrangement joins TRBV10-3 to TRBJ2-3, with TRBD2 matching 9 bases. Germline loops: CDR1 ENHRY, CDR2 SYGVKD. The CDR3 totals 14 residues. Germline trimming cut 7 bases from V and 2 bases from J; bases unmatched to any gene: 4. DNA of the CDR3: TGTGCCATCAAGGAGCGGGAGGACACAGATACGCAGTATTTT. This encodes CAIKEREDTDTQYF.

This clone was detected only once. CDR3 amino acids: CASSPTTGVRLNTEAFF. The CDR3 nucleotides are TGTGCCAGCAGCCCCACAACAGGGGTGAGGTTGAACACTGAAGCTTTCTTT. V usage is TRBV21-1 and J usage is TRBJ1-1; TRBD1, the table's D call, lacks a check against the DNA. TRBV21-1 is termed a pseudogene. The CDR3 covers 17 residues.

The J gene is TRBJ1-2, the V gene TRBV7-9; D is undetermined. The germline V and J ends were trimmed by 1 base and 1 base, with 16 bases remaining between them. The germline V gene encodes CDR1 SEHNR and CDR2 FQNEAQ (reference sequence). This CDR3 is built from 17 residues. The CDR3 nucleotides read TGTGCCAGCAGCTTAGGATCTGGTGCTCGGGATAACTATGGCTACACCTTC. It translates to CASSLGSGARDNYGYTF.